These 26 T cell receptor beta chains originate from one sample sequenced in a study of blood T cells in healthy people across ages. A second roughly 6 to 12 cycle PCR used barcoded and J-beta primers. TCRdb fed the 5' RACE reads into MiXCR, producing one record per CDR3 protein. Of 600,000 to 800,000 distinct CDR3 sequences in the sample, roughly 20% were seen once. The sample comprised blood. The receptors here all came from a man in his 70s in good health.

In this sample, this clonotype turned up a few times. This chain uses TRBV27 with TRBJ2-5; no reliable D call. CDR1 is MNHEY and CDR2 is SMNVEV in the germline V gene (reference sequence). The CDR3 extends over 14 amino acids. V lost 3 bases and J 2 bases, leaving 10 bases between the germline ends. CDR3 sequence: CASSFLASQETQYF. CDR3 coding DNA: TGTGCCAGCAGTTTTTTGGCTAGTCAAGAGACCCAGTACTTC.

The V call is TRBV11-2, the J call TRBJ2-5; 9 positions match TRBD1. The J call is in doubt because the DNA end fits TRBJ2-7 better. From germline, CDR1 is SGHAT and CDR2 FQNNGV. CDR3 size: 13 residues. As DNA, the CDR3 is TGTGCCAGCAGCTTCGGGACAGGGTACGAGCAGTACTTC. This translates into CASSFGTGYEQYF.

This chain uses TRBV28 with TRBJ2-7, with D possibly being TRBD1 or TRBD2 (5 bases each). The germline V gene encodes CDR1 MDHEN and CDR2 SYDVKM. Trimming removed 0 bases at V and 2 bases at J, with 11 bases between. This CDR3 contains 15 residues. This CDR3 is CASSLWGRETYEQYF. The DNA for the CDR3 is TGTGCCAGCAGTTTATGGGGACGGGAAACCTACGAGCAGTACTTC.

As concerns this clonotype: A read error is possible here, since a much larger clone lies one base away. Since the CDR3 does not end with the conserved phenylalanine or tryptophan, this likely comes from a read error. The gene calls are TRBV5-1 and TRBJ2-5, with D perhaps assigned TRBD1 or TRBD2 (5 bases each). The J call may be incorrect, as the DNA end agrees better with TRBJ2-1. This CDR3 has 13 amino acids. CDR1 SGHRS and CDR2 YFSETQ come from the germline V gene. The chain's CDR3 is CASSLGTANEQFL. The CDR3 nucleotides are TGCGCCAGCAGCCTAGGGACCGCCAATGAGCAGTTCCTC.

This clonotype was counted many times. V and J are TRBV4-3 and TRBJ2-7; no clear D gene. Trimming removed 1 base at V and 3 bases at J, with 7 bases between. This CDR3 contains 13 residues. Germline CDR1 reads LGHNA; CDR2 reads YSLEER. The DNA of the CDR3 is TGCGCCAGCAGCCAAGTGGACGGCTACGAGCAGTACTTC. Its translation: CASSQVDGYEQYF.

This clonotype was recorded only once. The gene calls are TRBV29-1 and TRBJ2-3; D may be TRBD1 (6 bases). The CDR3 covers 14 residues. Germline CDR1 reads SQVTM; CDR2 reads ANQGSEA. Trimming took off 3 bases at V and 3 bases at J, with 13 bases between the two ends. Here the CDR3 DNA reads TGCAGCGTTGAGGCTCGGACAGCTACAGATACGCAGTATTTT. Translation gives CSVEARTATDTQYF.

The gene calls are TRBV20-1 and TRBJ2-7; D may be TRBD1 (5 bases). V was shortened by 1 base and J by 3 bases, with 10 bases between the two germline ends. The germline V gene encodes CDR1 DFQATT and CDR2 SNEGSKA (reference sequence). The CDR3 is 13 amino acids. In DNA form, the CDR3 reads TGCAGTGCTAGAGGTTATGGACACTACGAGCAGTACTTC. Its translation is CSARGYGHYEQYF.

This clonotype was counted ten times or more. The CDR3: CASSLRAVLSEQYF. The CDR3 region has the DNA TGTGCCAGCAGTTTGAGGGCCGTCCTCTCCGAGCAGTACTTC. The chain couples TRBV28 to TRBJ2-5; the D gene is possibly TRBD2 (5 bases). The DNA end is a closer match to TRBJ2-7, so the J assignment may be wrong. Germline V CDR1 and CDR2: MDHEN, SYDVKM. The CDR3 runs to 14 residues.

The chain's CDR3 is CSVLGLAGDNEQFF. The CDR3 DNA is TGCAGCGTTCTAGGACTAGCGGGAGATAATGAGCAGTTCTTC. This rearrangement joins TRBV29-1 to TRBJ2-5; 13 nucleotides line up with TRBD2. The J call may be mistaken, given a closer DNA end match to TRBJ2-1. The CDR3 contains 14 residues. Germline CDR1 reads SQVTM; CDR2 reads ANQGSEA.

This clonotype occurred a few times. For the CDR3, the DNA is TGCGCCAGCAGCCTACGTACGGGAGGTGTTTTAGATGAGCAGTTCTTC. Amino acid sequence: CASSLRTGGVLDEQFF. The J gene is TRBJ2-1, the V gene TRBV5-1, with TRBD2 matching 7 bases. CDR3 length: 16 amino acids. Trimming removed 4 bases from V and 8 bases from J; junction bases left unmatched: 15. Germline V gene lookup returns CDR1 SGHRS and CDR2 YFSETQ.

J is TRBJ2-1 and V is TRBV7-8; D is uncertain. Trimming took off 6 bases at V and 5 bases at J, with 8 bases between the two ends. The CDR3 contains 12 residues. Looked up from germline, CDR1 is SGHVS and CDR2 is FQNEAQ. The CDR3 loop reads CASRSGDNEQFF. CDR3 nucleotide sequence: TGTGCCAGCAGATCCGGTGACAATGAGCAGTTCTTC.

The chain employs TRBV13 and TRBJ2-5; 15 bases match TRBD2. This CDR3 region has 16 residues. With 5 bases clipped from V and 5 bases from J, the junction kept 6 bases outside the gene matches. CDR1 is PRHDT and CDR2 is FYEKMQ in the germline V gene (reference sequence). CDR3 in DNA: TGTGCCAGCAGCCCCCGGACTAGCGGGAGGGATGAGACCCAGTACTTC. Translated, it gives CASSPRTSGRDETQYF.

This clonotype was detected many times. The chain joins TRBV5-1 to TRBJ2-1; 10 bases map to TRBD2. The V segment lost 3 bases and the J segment 0 bases; nucleotides outside the gene matches: 3. CDR3 length: 16 amino acids. Germline V lookup: CDR1 SGHRS, CDR2 YFSETQ. Here the CDR3 DNA reads TGCGCCAGCAGCTCTAGCGGGAGCTTCTCCTACAATGAGCAGTTCTTC. It yields the protein CASSSSGSFSYNEQFF.

The chain employs TRBV6-6 and TRBJ1-2, with a tentative D call TRBD1 (5 bases). The CDR3 totals 13 residues. V lost 4 bases and J lost 5, with 11 bases in between. CDR1 is MNHNY and CDR2 is SVGAGI in the germline V gene (reference sequence). The CDR3 DNA follows: TGTGCCAGCAGTTCCGACGACAGTTATGGCTACACCTTC. Protein product: CASSSDDSYGYTF.

V gene TRBV4-1 combines with J gene TRBJ2-1; the match to TRBD1 covers 9 bases. The CDR3 runs to 14 residues. CDR1 and CDR2 (germline): MGHRA, YSYEKL. Trimming cost V 1 base and J 9 bases; bases outside gene matches: 4. The CDR3 nucleotides are TGCGCCAGCAGCCAAGGACAGGGGGTGACTGAGCAGTTCTTC. Residues: CASSQGQGVTEQFF.

This clonotype was found a few times. The chain links TRBV6-5 to TRBJ2-5; maybe TRBD1 (5 bases). Germline V gene sequence: CDR1 MNHEY, CDR2 SVGAGI. V lost 6 bases, J lost 4 bases, and 15 bases lay in between. This CDR3 has 14 residues. CDR3 bases: TGTGCCAGCAGAGATCAGGGTGCGTCAGAGACCCAGTACTTC. It specifies CASRDQGASETQYF.

This clonotype has just a few counts. V and J are TRBV4-3 and TRBJ2-5, with D possibly matching TRBD2 (7 bases). CDR1 is LGHNA, CDR2 YSLEER, per germline. CDR3 length: 16 amino acids. V dropped 0 bases and J dropped 2 bases, with 13 bases sitting between them. Written as DNA, the CDR3 is TGCGCCAGCAGCCAAGAGGGGGGGCCCATTCAAGAGACCCAGTACTTC. Its protein is CASSQEGGPIQETQYF.

V usage is TRBV14 and J usage is TRBJ2-7; D could derive from TRBD1 or TRBD2 (5 bases each). The V end lost 2 bases, the J end lost 3 bases, and 20 bases lay between the germline ends. From germline, CDR1 is SGHDN and CDR2 FVKESK. The CDR3 has 17 amino acids. This CDR3 reads CASSQLPGTANYYEQYF. In DNA form, the CDR3 reads TGTGCCAGCAGCCAATTACCTGGGACGGCAAACTACTACGAGCAGTACTTC.

The gene calls are TRBV12-3 or TRBV12-4 and TRBJ1-1; D is undetermined. V was pared by 7 bases and J by 4 bases, with 16 bases between. The CDR3 consists of 14 residues. DNA of the CDR3: TGTGCCAGCATCCCGATGGGCGGTGTCACTGAAGCTTTCTTT. This translates into CASIPMGGVTEAFF.

The V gene is TRBV28, the J gene TRBJ2-5; D gene ambiguous. The J call is in doubt because the DNA end fits TRBJ2-1 better. Germline V CDR1 and CDR2: MDHEN, SYDVKM. There are 13 residues in the CDR3. The chain's CDR3 is CASSLPGLNEQFF. The CDR3 region has the DNA TGTGCCAGCAGCCTACCAGGTCTGAATGAGCAGTTCTTC.

This clonotype was counted between two and nine times. The rearrangement joins TRBV24-1 to TRBJ2-3, with D possibly called TRBD1 or TRBD2 (5 bases each). V lost 0 bases, J lost 3 bases, and 15 bases lay in between. The CDR3 sequence is 17 residues long. Germline V gene lookup returns CDR1 KGHDR and CDR2 SFDVKD. CDR3 amino acids: CATSDLLRGCVTDTQYF. CDR3 nucleotides: TGTGCCACCAGTGATTTGTTGAGGGGCTGCGTAACAGATACGCAGTATTTT.

This clonotype was picked up a small number of times. The V and J genes are TRBV6-5 and TRBJ1-1, with 11 bases aligning to TRBD1. CDR3 length: 13 residues. Germline V CDR1 and CDR2: MNHEY, SVGAGI. Trimming removed 4 bases from V and 11 bases from J; junction bases left unmatched: 6. The CDR3 region is CASSSGTGGRAFF. As DNA, the CDR3 is TGTGCCAGCAGTTCTGGGACAGGGGGTCGGGCTTTCTTT.

This clonotype has only a few counts. The conserved phenylalanine or tryptophan normally closing the CDR3 is absent here, so this likely arose from a read error. The chain links TRBV6-1 to TRBJ2-7, with D possibly being TRBD1 (5 bases). Germline V lookup: CDR1 MNHNS, CDR2 SASEGT. With 5 bases removed from V and 0 bases from J, the gap between germline ends came to 8 bases. The CDR3 has 13 amino acids. DNA for the CDR3: TGTGCCAGCAGTAGACAGCTCTCCTACGAGCAGTACCTC. The encoded protein is CASSRQLSYEQYL.

This clonotype was observed a handful of times. This chain uses TRBV15 with TRBJ1-3, with 7 positions matching TRBD1. Germline CDR1 LNHNV, CDR2 YYDKDF (reference sequence). The V segment lost 0 bases and the J segment 0 bases; nucleotides outside the gene matches: 8. The CDR3 is 18 amino acids. The chain's CDR3 is CATSRDEGAVNSGNTIYF. The DNA for the CDR3 is TGTGCCACCAGCAGAGATGAGGGGGCAGTTAACTCTGGAAACACCATATATTTT.

This clonotype was counted only a few times. V usage is TRBV29-1 and J usage is TRBJ2-2; D unresolved. V gave up 5 bases and J gave up 1 base, with 11 bases separating them. Germline values: CDR1 SQVTM, CDR2 ANQGSEA. The CDR3 contains 14 residues. The CDR3 bases are TGCAGCGTTCGCCTGGGTTGGAACACCGGGGAGCTGTTTTTT. Protein product: CSVRLGWNTGELFF.

The chain recombines TRBV9 with TRBJ2-2; 10 bases agree with TRBD1. CDR1 is SGDLS, CDR2 YYNGEE, per germline. J gave up 0 bases and V 2 bases, and 7 bases lay outside the gene matches. The CDR3 loop spans 18 amino acids. CDR3 protein: CASSVWDRGSANTGELFF. CDR3 DNA: TGTGCCAGCAGCGTTTGGGACAGGGGATCGGCGAACACCGGGGAGCTGTTTTTT.